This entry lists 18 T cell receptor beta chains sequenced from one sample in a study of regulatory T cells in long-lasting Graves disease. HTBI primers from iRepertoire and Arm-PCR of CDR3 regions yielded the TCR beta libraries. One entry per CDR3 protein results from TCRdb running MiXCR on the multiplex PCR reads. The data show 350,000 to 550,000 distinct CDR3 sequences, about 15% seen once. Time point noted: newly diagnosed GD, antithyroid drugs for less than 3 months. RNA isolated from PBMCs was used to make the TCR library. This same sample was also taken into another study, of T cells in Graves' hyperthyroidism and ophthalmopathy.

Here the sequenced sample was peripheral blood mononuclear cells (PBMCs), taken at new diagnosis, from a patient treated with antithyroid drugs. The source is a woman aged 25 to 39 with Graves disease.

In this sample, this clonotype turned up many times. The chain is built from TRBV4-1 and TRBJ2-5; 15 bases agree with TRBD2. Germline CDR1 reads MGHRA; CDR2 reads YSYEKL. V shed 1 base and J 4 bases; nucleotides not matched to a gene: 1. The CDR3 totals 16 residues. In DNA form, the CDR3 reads TGCGCCAGCAGCCAAGGGGGACTAGCGGGAGGAGAGACCCAGTACTTC. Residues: CASSQGGLAGGETQYF.

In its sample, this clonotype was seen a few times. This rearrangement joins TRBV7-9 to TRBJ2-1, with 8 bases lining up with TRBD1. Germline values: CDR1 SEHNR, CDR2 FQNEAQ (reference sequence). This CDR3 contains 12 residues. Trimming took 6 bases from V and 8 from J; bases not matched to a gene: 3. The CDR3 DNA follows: TGTGCCAGCAGGACAGGGGTGGATGAGCAGTTCTTC. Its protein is CASRTGVDEQFF. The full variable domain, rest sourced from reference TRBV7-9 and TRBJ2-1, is DTGVSQNPRHKITKRGQNVTFRCDPISEHNRLYWYRQTLGQGPEFLTYFQNEAQLEKSRLLSDRFSAERPKGSFSTLEIQRTEQGDSAMYLCASRTGVDEQFFGPGTRLTVL.

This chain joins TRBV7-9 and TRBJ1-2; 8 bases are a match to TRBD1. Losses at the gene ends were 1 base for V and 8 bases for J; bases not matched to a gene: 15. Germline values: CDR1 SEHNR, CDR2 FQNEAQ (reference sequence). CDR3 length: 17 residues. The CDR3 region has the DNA TGTGCCAGCAGCTTAGGAACCCAGGGGGCCGAGTTGGAAGGCTACACCTTC. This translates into CASSLGTQGAELEGYTF.

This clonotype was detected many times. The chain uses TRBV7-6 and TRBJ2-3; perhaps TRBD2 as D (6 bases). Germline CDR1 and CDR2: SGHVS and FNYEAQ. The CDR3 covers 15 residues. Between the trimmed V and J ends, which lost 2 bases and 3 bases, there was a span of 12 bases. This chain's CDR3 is CASSLRDLTTDTQYF. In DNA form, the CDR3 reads TGTGCCAGCAGCTTAAGGGACTTAACAACAGATACGCAGTATTTT.

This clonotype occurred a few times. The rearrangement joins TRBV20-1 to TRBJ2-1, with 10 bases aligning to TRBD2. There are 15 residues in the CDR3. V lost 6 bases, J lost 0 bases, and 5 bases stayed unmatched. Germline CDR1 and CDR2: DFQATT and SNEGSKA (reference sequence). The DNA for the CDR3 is TGCAGTGCCCCAGCGGGAGGGAGCTCCTACAATGAGCAGTTCTTC. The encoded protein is CSAPAGGSSYNEQFF.

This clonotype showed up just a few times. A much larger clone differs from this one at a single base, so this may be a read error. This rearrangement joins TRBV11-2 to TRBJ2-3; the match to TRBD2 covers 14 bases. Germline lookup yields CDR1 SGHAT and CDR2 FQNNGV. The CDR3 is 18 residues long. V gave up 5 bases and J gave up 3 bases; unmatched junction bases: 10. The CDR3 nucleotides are TGTGCCAGCAGCCGCACAGGGACTAGCGGGAGTGAGACAGATACGCAGTATTTT. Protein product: CASSRTGTSGSETDTQYF.

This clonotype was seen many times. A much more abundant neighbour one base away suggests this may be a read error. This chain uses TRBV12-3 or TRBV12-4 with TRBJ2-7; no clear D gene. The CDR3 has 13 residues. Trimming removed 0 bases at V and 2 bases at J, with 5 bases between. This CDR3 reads CASSLAVTYEQYF. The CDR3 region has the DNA TGTGCCAGCAGTTTAGCGGTGACCTACGAGCAGTACTTC.

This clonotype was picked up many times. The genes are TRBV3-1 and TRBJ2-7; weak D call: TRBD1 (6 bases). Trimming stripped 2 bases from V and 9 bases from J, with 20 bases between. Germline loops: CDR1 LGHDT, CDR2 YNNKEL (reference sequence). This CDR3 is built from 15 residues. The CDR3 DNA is TGTGCCAGCAGCCAACAACCGGGACACAGCAGCGGGCAGTACTTC. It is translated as CASSQQPGHSSGQYF.

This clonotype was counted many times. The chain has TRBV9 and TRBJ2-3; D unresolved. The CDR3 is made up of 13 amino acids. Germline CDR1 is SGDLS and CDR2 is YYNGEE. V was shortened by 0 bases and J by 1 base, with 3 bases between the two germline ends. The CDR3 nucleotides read TGTGCCAGCAGCGTAGGGGGCACAGATACGCAGTATTTT. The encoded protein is CASSVGGTDTQYF.

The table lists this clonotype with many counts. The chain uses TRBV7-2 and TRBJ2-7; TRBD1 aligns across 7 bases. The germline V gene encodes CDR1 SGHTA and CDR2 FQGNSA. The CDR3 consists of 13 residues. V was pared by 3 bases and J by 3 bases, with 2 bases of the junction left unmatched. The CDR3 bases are TGTGCCAGCAGCTTTGGACAGGTCTACGAGCAGTACTTC. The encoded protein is CASSFGQVYEQYF.

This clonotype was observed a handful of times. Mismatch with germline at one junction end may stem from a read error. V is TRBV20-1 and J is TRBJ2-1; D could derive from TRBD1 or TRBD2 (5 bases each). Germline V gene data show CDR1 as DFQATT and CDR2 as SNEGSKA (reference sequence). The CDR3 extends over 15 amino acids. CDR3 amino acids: CSAETTPGRANERFF. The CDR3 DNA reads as TGCAGTGCTGAGACCACCCCGGGGCGGGCCAATGAGCGGTTCTTC.

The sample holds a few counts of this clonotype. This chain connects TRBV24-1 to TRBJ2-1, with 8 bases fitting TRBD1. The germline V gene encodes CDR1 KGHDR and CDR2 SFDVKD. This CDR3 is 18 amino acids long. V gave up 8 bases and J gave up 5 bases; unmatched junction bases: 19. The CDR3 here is CATTPNGQGPYGHNEQFF. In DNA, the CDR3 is TGTGCCACCACCCCGAATGGACAGGGCCCCTATGGACACAATGAGCAGTTCTTC.

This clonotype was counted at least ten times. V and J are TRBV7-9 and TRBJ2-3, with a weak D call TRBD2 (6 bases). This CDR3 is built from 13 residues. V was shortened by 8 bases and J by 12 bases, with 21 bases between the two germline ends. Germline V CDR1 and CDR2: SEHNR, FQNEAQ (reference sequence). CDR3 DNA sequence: TGTGCCAGCCTCCCCACCGGGACTCCGGGTCAGTATTTT. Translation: CASLPTGTPGQYF.

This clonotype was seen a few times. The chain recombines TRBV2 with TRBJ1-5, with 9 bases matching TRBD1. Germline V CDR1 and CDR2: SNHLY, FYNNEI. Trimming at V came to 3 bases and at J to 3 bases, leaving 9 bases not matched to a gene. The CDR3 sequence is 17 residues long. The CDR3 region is CASSDSIQGAHNQPQHF. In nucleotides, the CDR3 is TGTGCCAGCAGTGACTCGATACAGGGGGCCCACAATCAGCCCCAGCATTTT.

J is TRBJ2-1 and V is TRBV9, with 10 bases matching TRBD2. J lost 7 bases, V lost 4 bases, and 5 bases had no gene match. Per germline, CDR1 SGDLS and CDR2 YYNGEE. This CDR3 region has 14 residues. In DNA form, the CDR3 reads TGTGCCAGCAGCCCCAGCGGGGGGGGGAATGAGCAGTTCTTC. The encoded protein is CASSPSGGGNEQFF.

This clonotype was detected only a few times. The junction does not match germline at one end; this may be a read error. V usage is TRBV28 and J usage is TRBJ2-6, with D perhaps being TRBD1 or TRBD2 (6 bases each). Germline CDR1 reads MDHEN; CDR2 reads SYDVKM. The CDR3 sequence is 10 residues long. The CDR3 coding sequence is TGTGCCAGCATGGGGGGCGAACTGGCTTTC. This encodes CASMGGELAF.

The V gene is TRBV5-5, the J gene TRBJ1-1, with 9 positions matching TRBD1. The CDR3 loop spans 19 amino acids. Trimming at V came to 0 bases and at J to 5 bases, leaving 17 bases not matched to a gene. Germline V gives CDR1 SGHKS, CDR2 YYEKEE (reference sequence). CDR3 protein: CASSLAVNHRGLKGTEAFF. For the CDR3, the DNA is TGTGCCAGCAGCTTGGCGGTAAACCACAGGGGGCTAAAGGGAACTGAAGCTTTCTTT.

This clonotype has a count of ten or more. The chain's CDR3 is CATSRQQETQYF. The CDR3 coding sequence is TGTGCCACCAGCAGACAACAAGAGACCCAGTACTTC. V and J are TRBV15 and TRBJ2-5; D is undetermined. The ends were cut back, 2 bases at V and 2 bases at J, with 3 bases in the middle. This CDR3 region has 12 residues. Germline lookup yields CDR1 LNHNV and CDR2 YYDKDF (reference sequence).